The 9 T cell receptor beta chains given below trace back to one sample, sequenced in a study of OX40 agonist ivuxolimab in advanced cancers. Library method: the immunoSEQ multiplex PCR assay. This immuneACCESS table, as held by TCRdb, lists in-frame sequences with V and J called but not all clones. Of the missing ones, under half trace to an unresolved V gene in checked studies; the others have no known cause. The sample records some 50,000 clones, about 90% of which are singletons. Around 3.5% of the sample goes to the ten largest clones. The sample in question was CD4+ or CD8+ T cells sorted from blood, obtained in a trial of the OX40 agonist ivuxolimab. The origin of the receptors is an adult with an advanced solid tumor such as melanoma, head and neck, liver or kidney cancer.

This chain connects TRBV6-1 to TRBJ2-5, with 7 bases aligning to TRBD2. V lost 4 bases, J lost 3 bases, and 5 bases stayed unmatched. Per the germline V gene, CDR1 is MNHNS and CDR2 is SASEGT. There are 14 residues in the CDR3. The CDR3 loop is CASSVGREKETQYF. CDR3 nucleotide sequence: TGTGCCAGCAGTGTCGGGCGGGAGAAAGAGACCCAGTACTTC.

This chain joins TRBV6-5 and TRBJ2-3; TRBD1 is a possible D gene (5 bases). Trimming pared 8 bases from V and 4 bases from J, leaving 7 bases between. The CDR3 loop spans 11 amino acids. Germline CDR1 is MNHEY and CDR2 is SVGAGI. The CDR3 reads CASQGPDTQYF. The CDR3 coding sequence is TGTGCCAGCCAGGGCCCAGATACGCAGTATTTT.

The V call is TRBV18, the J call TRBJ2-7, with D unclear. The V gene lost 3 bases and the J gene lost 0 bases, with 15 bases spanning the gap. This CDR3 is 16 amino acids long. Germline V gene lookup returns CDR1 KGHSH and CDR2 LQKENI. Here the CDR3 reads CASSPAVSVLSYEQYF. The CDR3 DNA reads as TGTGCCAGCTCACCCGCCGTTTCGGTCCTCTCCTACGAGCAGTACTTC.

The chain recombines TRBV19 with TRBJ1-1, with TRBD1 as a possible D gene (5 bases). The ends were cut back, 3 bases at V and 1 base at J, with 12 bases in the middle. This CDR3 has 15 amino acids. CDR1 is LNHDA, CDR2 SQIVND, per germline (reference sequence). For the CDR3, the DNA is TGTGCCAGTAGTATCTCCCTGACAGCGAACACTGAAGCTTTCTTT. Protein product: CASSISLTANTEAFF.

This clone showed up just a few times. The CDR3 loop is CASSEPGQGLYEQYF. The CDR3 bases are TGCGCCAGCAGTGAGCCGGGACAGGGGTTGTACGAGCAGTACTTC. This chain links TRBV10-2 with TRBJ2-7; TRBD1 agrees at 10 bases. The germline V gene has CDR1 WSHSY and CDR2 SAAADI. The CDR3 spans 15 residues. Losses at the gene ends were 2 bases for V and 4 bases for J; bases not matched to a gene: 5.

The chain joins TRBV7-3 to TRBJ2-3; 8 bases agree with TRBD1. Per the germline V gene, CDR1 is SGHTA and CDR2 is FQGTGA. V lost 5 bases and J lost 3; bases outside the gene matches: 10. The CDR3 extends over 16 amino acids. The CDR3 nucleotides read TGTGCCAGCAGCCAGGGGCCTGACAGGGGTACAGATACGCAGTATTTT. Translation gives CASSQGPDRGTDTQYF.

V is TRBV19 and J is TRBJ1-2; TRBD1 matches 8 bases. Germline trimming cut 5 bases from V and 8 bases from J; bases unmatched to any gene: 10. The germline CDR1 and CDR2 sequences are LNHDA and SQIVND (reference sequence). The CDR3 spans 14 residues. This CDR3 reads CASSPRQGNLGYTF. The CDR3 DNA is TGTGCCAGTAGTCCCCGACAGGGGAACTTAGGCTACACCTTC. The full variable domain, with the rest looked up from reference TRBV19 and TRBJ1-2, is DGGITQSPKYLFRKEGQNVTLSCEQNLNHDAMYWYRQDPGQGLRLIYYSQIVNDFQKGDIAEGYSVSREKKESFPLTVTSAQKNPTAFYLCASSPRQGNLGYTFGSGTRLTVV.

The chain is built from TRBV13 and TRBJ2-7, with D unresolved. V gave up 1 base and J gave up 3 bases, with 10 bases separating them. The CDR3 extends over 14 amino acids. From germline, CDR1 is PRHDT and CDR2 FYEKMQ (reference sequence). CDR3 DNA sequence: TGTGCCAGCAGCTTAGCCGACACCTACTACGAGCAGTACTTC. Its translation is CASSLADTYYEQYF.

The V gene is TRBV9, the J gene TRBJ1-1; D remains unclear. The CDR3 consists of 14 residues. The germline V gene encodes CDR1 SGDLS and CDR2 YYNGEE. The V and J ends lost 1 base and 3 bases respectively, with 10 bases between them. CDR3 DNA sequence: TGTGCCAGCAGCGTAACCCCTGGGGACACTGAAGCTTTCTTT. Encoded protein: CASSVTPGDTEAFF.